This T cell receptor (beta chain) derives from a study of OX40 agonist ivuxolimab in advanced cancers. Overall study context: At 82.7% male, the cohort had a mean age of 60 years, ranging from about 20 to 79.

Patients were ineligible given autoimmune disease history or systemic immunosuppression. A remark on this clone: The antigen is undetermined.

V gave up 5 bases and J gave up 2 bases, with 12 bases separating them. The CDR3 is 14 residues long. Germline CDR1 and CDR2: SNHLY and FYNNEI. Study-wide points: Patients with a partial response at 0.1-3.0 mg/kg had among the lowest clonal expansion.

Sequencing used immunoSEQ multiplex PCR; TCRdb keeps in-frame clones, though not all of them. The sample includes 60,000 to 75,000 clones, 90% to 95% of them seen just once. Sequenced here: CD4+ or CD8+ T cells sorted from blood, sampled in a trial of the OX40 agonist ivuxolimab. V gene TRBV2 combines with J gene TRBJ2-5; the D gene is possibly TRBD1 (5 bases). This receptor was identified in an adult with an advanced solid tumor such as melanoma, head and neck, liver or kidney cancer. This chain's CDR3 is CASSPMGRQETQYF. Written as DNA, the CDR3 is TGTGCCAGCAGTCCGATGGGGCGGCAAGAGACCCAGTACTTC. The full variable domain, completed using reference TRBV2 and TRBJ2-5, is EPEVTQTPSHQVTQMGQEVILRCVPISNHLYFYWYRQILGQKVEFLVSFYNNEISEKSEIFDDQFSVERPDGSNFTLKIRSTKLEDSAMYFCASSPMGRQETQYFGPGTRLLVL.